Listed below are T cell receptor beta chains from one sample, sequenced in a study of cytomegalovirus exposure and HLA in healthy donors. TCRdb's copy holds only in-frame clones and misses some; the assay was immunoSEQ multiplex PCR. The table lists around 200,000 clones, roughly 80% of them singletons. Sequencing used PBMCs. The receptors originated from a middle-aged man in good health and CMV-seronegative. Each CDR3 is given with its conserved first and last residue. D genes are given only for firm matches. The size of a clone is reported for some rows only, either as once, few or many, or as a class for expanded clones.

cdr3_nt cdr3_aa clone_size j_call v_call d_call
TGTGCCAGCGGTAGCCGACTAGCGGGCATCCAAGAGACCCAGTACTTC CASGSRLAGIQETQYF NA TRBJ2-5 TRBV6-4 TRBD2
TGTGCCAGCAGCATCGGACTAGCGGATCAAGAGACCCAGTACTTC CASSIGLADQETQYF NA TRBJ2-5 TRBV7-3 TRBD2
TGCGCCAGCAGCTTGGCAGGGTACTATGGCTACACCTTC CASSLAGYYGYTF NA TRBJ1-2 TRBV5-1 NA
TGTGCCAGTAGTATCCGAAGGACACGGAATGAAAAACTGTTTTTT CASSIRRTRNEKLFF NA TRBJ1-4 TRBV19 NA
TGTGCCAGCAGCCTCACTAGCGGGAGATTAGATACGCAGTATTTT CASSLTSGRLDTQYF NA TRBJ2-3 TRBV7-2 TRBD2
TGCGCCAGCACCCAGGGGGCTAGCGGGATGGCAGATACGCAGTATTTT CASTQGASGMADTQYF NA TRBJ2-3 TRBV4-1 NA
TGTGCCAGCTCACCAGAGACACGGGAGACCCAGTACTTC CASSPETRETQYF once TRBJ2-5 TRBV18 NA
TGTGCCAGCAGCGTGGGCGGGTATGGCTACACCTTC CASSVGGYGYTF NA TRBJ1-2 TRBV9 NA
TGTGCCAGCAGTTACCTAGCGGGACACAACACCGGGGAGCTGTTTTTT CASSYLAGHNTGELFF NA TRBJ2-2 TRBV6-5 TRBD2
TGTGCCAGCAGCTTATTGGGACTGTCCTACGAGCAGTACTTC CASSLLGLSYEQYF NA TRBJ2-7 TRBV11-2 NA
TGTGCCAGCAGCGTTTCCGGGACAGGTTACGAGCAGTACTTC CASSVSGTGYEQYF NA TRBJ2-7 TRBV9 TRBD1
TGCAGCGCCGGCACCCTAGCGGGAATTTACAATGAGCAGTTCTTC CSAGTLAGIYNEQFF NA TRBJ2-1 TRBV29-1 TRBD2
TGTGCCAGTAGTTCGGGACAGGGGAGGTTAGCCAAAAACATTCAGTACTTC CASSSGQGRLAKNIQYF NA TRBJ2-4 TRBV19 TRBD1
TGTGCCAGCAGCTACCGGACTGAGGCTGAGCAGTTCTTC CASSYRTEAEQFF NA TRBJ2-1 TRBV7-2 NA
TGTGCTAGTGGTCCCCGGGGGACTCCTCAGTTCTTC CASGPRGTPQFF once TRBJ2-1 TRBV12-5 NA
TGTGCTAGCAGCCGCGCCATGAACACTGAAGCTTTCTTT CASSRAMNTEAFF NA TRBJ1-1 TRBV7-7 NA
TGTGCCACCGGGACAGGGGGCAATCAGCCCCAGCATTTT CATGTGGNQPQHF few TRBJ1-5 TRBV6-6 TRBD1
TGTGCCAGTAGTATTATGTTCGGGGAAGGCTATGGCTACACCTTC CASSIMFGEGYGYTF NA TRBJ1-2 TRBV19 NA
TGTGCCTGGACCCCGACAGTGAGCAATCAGCCCCAGCATTTT CAWTPTVSNQPQHF NA TRBJ1-5 TRBV30 NA
TGTGCCAGCAGCCCCAGGGGGCCTAACACCGGGGAGCTGTTTTTT CASSPRGPNTGELFF NA TRBJ2-2 TRBV7-3 TRBD1
TGTGCCAGCAGCGTGAGCGGGGGGGCCAGGAATGAGCAGTTCTTC CASSVSGGARNEQFF once TRBJ2-1 TRBV9 TRBD2
TGTGCCAGCTCAACACGGTCAGGACAGGCGAGCTCCTACGAGCAGTACTTC CASSTRSGQASSYEQYF NA TRBJ2-7 TRBV18 TRBD1
TGCAGCGGTGTACAGGGGTCGGGTGGCTACACCTTC CSGVQGSGGYTF NA TRBJ1-2 TRBV29-1 TRBD1
TGTGCCAGCAGCTTAGGACTAGTGACCGGGGAGCTGTTTTTT CASSLGLVTGELFF NA TRBJ2-2 TRBV13 NA
TGTGCCAGCAGCCGCACGGGGACAGACTACGAGCAGTACTTC CASSRTGTDYEQYF NA TRBJ2-7 TRBV6-6 TRBD1
TGCAGCGTTGAAAGGGACAGGCTCACTGAAGCTTTCTTT CSVERDRLTEAFF NA TRBJ1-1 TRBV29-1 TRBD1
TGTGCCAGCAGTCAGGGATACCGCGGGACCCAGTACTTC CASSQGYRGTQYF NA TRBJ2-5 TRBV6-6 NA
TGCGCCAGCAGTGCGGCGCCGGGGAAGACTAACTATGGCTACACCTTC CASSAAPGKTNYGYTF once TRBJ1-2 TRBV5-1 NA
TGTGCCAGCATTTCGGGGGAGGGGAGCACAGATACGCAGTATTTT CASISGEGSTDTQYF NA TRBJ2-3 TRBV28 TRBD2
TGTGCCAGCAGCTTTCAGGGTCGGTCAGAGACCCAGTACTTC CASSFQGRSETQYF NA TRBJ2-5 TRBV5-5 NA
TGTGCCAGCAGGGGGCGGCAGGGCCTCACAGATACGCAGTATTTT CASRGRQGLTDTQYF NA TRBJ2-3 TRBV7-2 NA
TGTGCCAGCAGCCCGGGACAGGTCGAGCACTACGAGCAGTACTTC CASSPGQVEHYEQYF NA TRBJ2-7 TRBV5-4 TRBD1
TGTGCCAGCAGCTTAAGGGGGGGTGAGCAGTTCTTC CASSLRGGEQFF NA TRBJ2-1 TRBV7-3 TRBD2
TGTGCCAGCAGGATAGACAGAGCCTCCTACGAGCAGTACTTC CASRIDRASYEQYF NA TRBJ2-7 TRBV6-1 NA
TGTGCCAGTAGTGCGGGACTAGCCTACAATGAGCAGTTCTTC CASSAGLAYNEQFF NA TRBJ2-1 TRBV19 TRBD2
TGTGCCAGCAGCCAAGATCAGGGGCGGGGGGCCTCCTCCTACGAGCAGTACTTC CASSQDQGRGASSYEQYF NA TRBJ2-7 TRBV4-2 TRBD2
TGTGCCCTAGGAAGAACAGGGGACGAGCAGTACTTC CALGRTGDEQYF NA TRBJ2-7 TRBV7-9 TRBD1
TGCGCCAGCAAGGCAGGGGGCGAGCAGTACTTC CASKAGGEQYF NA TRBJ2-7 TRBV10-2 TRBD1
TGTGCCAGCAGCTTATCCGGGACTCGGGTCGGAGAGCAGTTCTTC CASSLSGTRVGEQFF NA TRBJ2-1 TRBV11-2 NA
TGTGCCAGCAGCACACCCGCAGGGGGCCCCTACAATGAGCAGTTCTTC CASSTPAGGPYNEQFF NA TRBJ2-1 TRBV27 TRBD1
TGTGCTAGCAGCCCCATAGACAGGGATTCCTATGGCTACACCTTC CASSPIDRDSYGYTF NA TRBJ1-2 TRBV7-7 TRBD1
TGTGCCAGCAGCTCCAGGCAGGTACCCTACGAGCAGTACTTC CASSSRQVPYEQYF few TRBJ2-7 TRBV7-9 NA
TGTGCCAGCAGTGGGGGGGGAAATCAGCCCCAGCATTTT CASSGGGNQPQHF few TRBJ1-5 TRBV28 NA
TGCGCCAGCAGCGAGGGGGCGGGAGGCCCCACAGATACGCAGTATTTT CASSEGAGGPTDTQYF NA TRBJ2-3 TRBV10-1 NA
TGTGCCAGCAGGCCCAGAGCGGGGGGGCTGAATGAGCAGTTCTTC CASRPRAGGLNEQFF NA TRBJ2-1 TRBV2 TRBD2
TGTGCCAGCAGCTACGGACCAAAAGGGGCCCTCCAAGAGACCCAGTACTTC CASSYGPKGALQETQYF NA TRBJ2-5 TRBV5-6 NA
TGTGCCAGCAGCCAAAGGACTAGCGGGAGGGCCCCCAATGAGCAGTTCTTC CASSQRTSGRAPNEQFF NA TRBJ2-1 TRBV11-2 TRBD2